This entry lists 17 T cell receptor beta chains sequenced from one sample in a study of OX40 agonist ivuxolimab in advanced cancers. This table comes from immunoSEQ multiplex PCR, and its TCRdb copy is limited to in-frame clones, with some not included. The data contain under 75,000 clones, around nine tenths of them singletons. The sequencing used CD4+ or CD8+ T cells sorted from blood, collected in a trial of the OX40 agonist ivuxolimab. These TCRs come from an adult with an advanced solid tumor such as melanoma, head and neck, liver or kidney cancer.

The chain recombines TRBV5-1 with TRBJ2-2; D is possibly TRBD2 (5 bases). V was pared by 0 bases and J by 1 base, with 16 bases between. Germline CDR1 and CDR2: SGHRS and YFSETQ. The CDR3 has 18 amino acids. Here the CDR3 DNA reads TGCGCCAGCAGCTTGGCAGTGGGAGCTAGCAGGAACACCGGGGAGCTGTTTTTT. This encodes CASSLAVGASRNTGELFF.

This chain joins TRBV6-6 and TRBJ1-1, with D tentatively TRBD1 (6 bases). CDR1 MNHNY and CDR2 SVGAGI come from the germline V gene (reference sequence). Trimming cost V 3 bases and J 5 bases, with 10 bases left between them. The CDR3 spans 13 residues. CDR3 sequence reads: CASSYKGGTEAFF. The CDR3 coding sequence is TGTGCCAGCAGTTATAAGGGGGGGACTGAAGCTTTCTTT.

The genes are TRBV20-1 and TRBJ1-2; unclear D gene. The CDR3 runs 11 residues. Trimming shortened V by 1 base and J by 1 base, and 1 base separated the two germline ends. CDR1 DFQATT and CDR2 SNEGSKA come from the germline V gene (reference sequence). The CDR3 nucleotides are TGCAGTGCTAGAGTTAACTATGGCTACACCTTC. It yields the protein CSARVNYGYTF.

The chain recombines TRBV7-9 with TRBJ2-3, with TRBD2 as a possible D gene (5 bases). The germline CDR1 and CDR2 sequences are SEHNR and FQNEAQ (reference sequence). V lost 5 bases and J lost 3, with 9 bases in between. This CDR3 has 13 amino acids. CDR3 nucleotide sequence: TGTGCCAGCAGCCCCCAGCGGACAGATACGCAGTATTTT. Translation: CASSPQRTDTQYF.

This clone appeared a single time. J is TRBJ2-2 and V is TRBV5-1; weak D call: TRBD2 (5 bases). Germline CDR1 and CDR2: SGHRS and YFSETQ. This CDR3 spans 15 amino acids. Trimming left V 0 bases short and J 3 bases short, with 9 bases between. The CDR3, as DNA: TGCGCCAGCAGCTTGGCGATCGGGGACACCGGGGAGCTGTTTTTT. This gives the protein CASSLAIGDTGELFF.

The table lists this clone with a count of one. The rearrangement uses TRBV6-5 and TRBJ2-5; D perhaps matches TRBD2 (6 bases). Trimming cost V 5 bases and J 5 bases, with 15 bases left between them. The CDR3 totals 14 residues. Per the germline V gene, CDR1 is MNHEY and CDR2 is SVGAGI. The CDR3 DNA reads TGTGCCAGCAGTGGCGGGACGGTGGTGGAGACCCAGTACTTC. This codes for CASSGGTVVETQYF.

This sequence joins TRBV7-9 and TRBJ1-2; the D is unclear. V was cut by 3 bases and J by 6 bases, with 14 bases left in between. CDR1 is SEHNR, CDR2 FQNEAQ, per germline (reference sequence). The CDR3 is 14 amino acids. The DNA for the CDR3 is TGTGCCAGCAGCTTCCACGGGATCCAGGATGGCTACACCTTC. It yields the protein CASSFHGIQDGYTF.

The V and J genes are TRBV5-1 and TRBJ1-1; D is ambiguous. This CDR3 contains 16 residues. Germline V gene sequence: CDR1 SGHRS, CDR2 YFSETQ. Trimming took off 0 bases at V and 7 bases at J, with 19 bases between the two ends. The CDR3 sequence: CASSLAPGPALHEAFF. Written as DNA, the CDR3 is TGCGCCAGCAGCTTGGCCCCCGGACCTGCCCTACATGAAGCTTTCTTT.

This clone was observed a single time. V and J are TRBV6-5 and TRBJ2-7, with D perhaps being TRBD1 or TRBD2 (6 bases each). Trimming cost V 2 bases and J 6 bases, with 17 bases left between them. The CDR3 has 15 amino acids. Germline CDR1 reads MNHEY; CDR2 reads SVGAGI. The CDR3 nucleotides read TGTGCCAGCAGTTACCAAGCACAGGGAGGTCCCGAGCAGTACTTC. Amino acids: CASSYQAQGGPEQYF.

The chain carries TRBV7-8 and TRBJ2-3; D remains ambiguous. The CDR3 has 14 amino acids. The germline V gene has CDR1 SGHVS and CDR2 FQNEAQ. The V end was cut by 0 bases, the J end by 0 bases, with 4 bases between. The CDR3 loop is CASSLAGSTDTQYF. CDR3 DNA: TGTGCCAGCAGCTTAGCGGGGAGCACAGATACGCAGTATTTT.

This chain connects TRBV11-3 to TRBJ2-3; D might be TRBD2 (6 bases). CDR1 and CDR2 (germline): SGHNT, YENEEA. This CDR3 has 15 amino acids. The ends were cut back, 3 bases at V and 1 base at J, with 11 bases in the middle. CDR3 protein: CASSFQGGGTDTQYF. CDR3 bases: TGTGCCAGCAGCTTTCAAGGAGGGGGCACAGATACGCAGTATTTT.

The chain couples TRBV10-3 to TRBJ1-5, with D hard to call. Trimming took off 3 bases at V and 5 bases at J, with 8 bases between the two ends. Germline V lookup: CDR1 ENHRY, CDR2 SYGVKD. The CDR3 length is 13 residues. CDR3 residues: CAISEVLYQPQHF. CDR3 DNA sequence: TGTGCCATCAGTGAAGTTCTCTATCAGCCCCAGCATTTT.

V is TRBV7-8 and J is TRBJ2-1, with 11 bases that match TRBD1. Per germline, CDR1 SGHVS and CDR2 FQNEAQ. The CDR3 is made up of 16 amino acids. Trimming cost V 5 bases and J 4 bases; bases outside gene matches: 7. CDR3: CASSARDRGKYNEQFF. The CDR3 coding sequence is TGTGCCAGCAGCGCAAGGGACAGGGGGAAGTACAATGAGCAGTTCTTC.

Comment on this clone: Just one base apart from a much larger clone, this may be a read error. The sample has other DNA sequences that encode this CDR3 too. V and J are TRBV11-3 and TRBJ2-7; D not resolved. Trimming removed 0 bases from V and 4 bases from J, with 1 base in between. The CDR3 has 11 amino acids. Germline V lookup: CDR1 SGHNT, CDR2 YENEEA. CDR3 protein: CASSLDYEQYF. CDR3 coding DNA: TGTGCCAGCAGCTTAGATTACGAGCAGTACTTC.

J is TRBJ2-1 and V is TRBV28; D not certain. V gave up 5 bases and J gave up 3 bases, with 14 bases separating them. CDR1 MDHEN and CDR2 SYDVKM come from the germline V gene. The CDR3 is 15 amino acids. This chain's CDR3 is CASSGSQRNYNEQFF. The DNA of the CDR3 is TGTGCCAGCAGTGGGTCCCAAAGGAACTACAATGAGCAGTTCTTC.

The rearrangement uses TRBV9 and TRBJ2-1, with D unclear. The CDR3 covers 13 residues. Germline-derived CDR1 and CDR2 are SGDLS and YYNGEE. V lost 2 bases, J lost 9 bases, and 12 bases lay in between. CDR3 in DNA: TGTGCCAGCAGCGTCGGAGTATCCGGTGAGCAGTTCTTC. Translating gives CASSVGVSGEQFF.

V usage is TRBV29-1 and J usage is TRBJ2-7; no clear D. Trimming took off 7 bases at V and 0 bases at J, with 13 bases between the two ends. The germline gives CDR1 SQVTM, CDR2 ANQGSEA. This CDR3 region has 13 residues. The chain's CDR3 is CSALGLSSYEQYF. The CDR3 nucleotides read TGCAGCGCCCTCGGCTTGAGCTCCTACGAGCAGTACTTC.